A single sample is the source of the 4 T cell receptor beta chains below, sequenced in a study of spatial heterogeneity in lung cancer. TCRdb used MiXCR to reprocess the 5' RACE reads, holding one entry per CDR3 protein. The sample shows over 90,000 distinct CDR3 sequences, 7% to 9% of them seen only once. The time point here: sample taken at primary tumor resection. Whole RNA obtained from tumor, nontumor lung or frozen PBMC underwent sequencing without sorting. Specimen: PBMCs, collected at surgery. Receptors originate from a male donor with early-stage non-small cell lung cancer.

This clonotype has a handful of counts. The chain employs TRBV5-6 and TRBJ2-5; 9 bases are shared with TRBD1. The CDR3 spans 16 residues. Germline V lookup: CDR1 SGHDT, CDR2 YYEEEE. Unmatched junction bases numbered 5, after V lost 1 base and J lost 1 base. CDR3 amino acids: CASSLLGGQGQETQYF. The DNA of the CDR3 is TGTGCCAGCAGCTTGTTGGGGGGACAGGGCCAAGAGACCCAGTACTTC.

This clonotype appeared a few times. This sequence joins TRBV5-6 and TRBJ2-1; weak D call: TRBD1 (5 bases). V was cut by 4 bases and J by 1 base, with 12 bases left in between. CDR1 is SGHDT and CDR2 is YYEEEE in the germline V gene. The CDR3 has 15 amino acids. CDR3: CASSLRQTSYNEQFF. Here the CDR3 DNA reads TGTGCCAGCAGCCTTAGACAGACGTCCTACAATGAGCAGTTCTTC.

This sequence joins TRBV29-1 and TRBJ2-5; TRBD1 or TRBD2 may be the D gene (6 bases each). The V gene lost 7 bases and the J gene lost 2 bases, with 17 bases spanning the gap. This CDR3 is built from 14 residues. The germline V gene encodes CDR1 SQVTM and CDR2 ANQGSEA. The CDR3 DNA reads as TGCAGCGGGAGGGATGGGGGCCTTCAAGAGACCCAGTACTTC. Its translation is CSGRDGGLQETQYF. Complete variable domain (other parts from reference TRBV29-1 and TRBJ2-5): SAVISQKPSRDICQRGTSLTIQCQVDSQVTMMFWYRQQPGQSLTLIATANQGSEATYESGFVIDKFPISRPNLTFSTLTVSNMSPEDSSIYLCSGRDGGLQETQYFGPGTRLLVL.

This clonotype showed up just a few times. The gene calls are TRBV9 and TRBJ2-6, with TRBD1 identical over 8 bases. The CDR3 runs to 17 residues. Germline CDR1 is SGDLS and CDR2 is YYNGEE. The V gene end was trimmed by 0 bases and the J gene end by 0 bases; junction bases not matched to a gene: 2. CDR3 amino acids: CASSVGTGSSGANVLTF. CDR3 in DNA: TGTGCCAGCAGCGTAGGGACAGGGAGCTCTGGGGCCAACGTCCTGACTTTC.